This T cell receptor (beta chain) was captured by sequencing in a study of T cells expressing NK-cell markers. Study-wide results and limits: Expanded NKG2C+ T cell clones were not confirmed as HCMV-specific.

Researchers built TCR beta cDNA using 5'RACE template switching with UMIs. TCRdb reworked the 5' RACE reads into one entry per CDR3 protein, no DNA. Here the sample table reports over 350,000 distinct CDR3 sequences. For this clonotype: Its antigen is undetermined.

Germline loops: CDR1 SGHDN, CDR2 FVKESK. The CDR3 consists of 18 residues. The TCR sequence derives from a woman aged 50 to 60 in good health. The chain is built from TRBV14 and TRBJ2-1; TCRdb calls TRBD2, which cannot be checked without DNA. Source material: blood T cells: a sorted CD56 or NKG2C T cell subset, CD4+ or CD8+ T cells, or bulk PBMC T cells (not recorded which). This CDR3 is CASSQSLRAGGSDNEQFF.